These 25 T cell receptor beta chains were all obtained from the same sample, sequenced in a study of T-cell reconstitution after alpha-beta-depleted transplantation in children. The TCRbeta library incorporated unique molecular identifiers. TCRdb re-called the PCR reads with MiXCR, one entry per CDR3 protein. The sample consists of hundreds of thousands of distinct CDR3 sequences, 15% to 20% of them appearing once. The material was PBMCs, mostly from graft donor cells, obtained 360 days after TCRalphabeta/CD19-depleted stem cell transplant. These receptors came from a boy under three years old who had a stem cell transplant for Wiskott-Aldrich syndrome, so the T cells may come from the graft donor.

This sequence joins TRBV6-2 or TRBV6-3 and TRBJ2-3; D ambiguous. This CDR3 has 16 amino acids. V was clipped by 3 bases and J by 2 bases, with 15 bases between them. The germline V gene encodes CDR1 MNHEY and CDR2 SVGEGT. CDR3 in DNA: TGTGCCAGCAGTTATCTGACATCGGACGCCACAGATACGCAGTATTTT. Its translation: CASSYLTSDATDTQYF.

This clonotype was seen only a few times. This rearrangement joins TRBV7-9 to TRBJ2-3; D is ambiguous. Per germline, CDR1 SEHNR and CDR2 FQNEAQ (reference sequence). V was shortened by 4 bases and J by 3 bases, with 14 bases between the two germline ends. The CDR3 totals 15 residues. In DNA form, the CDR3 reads TGTGCCAGCAGCTGGGAATTTCGTGGTACAGATACGCAGTATTTT. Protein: CASSWEFRGTDTQYF.

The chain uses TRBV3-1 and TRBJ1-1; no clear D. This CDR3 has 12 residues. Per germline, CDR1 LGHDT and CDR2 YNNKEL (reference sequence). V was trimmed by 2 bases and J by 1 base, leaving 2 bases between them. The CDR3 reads CASSQKNTEAFF. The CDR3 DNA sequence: TGTGCCAGCAGCCAAAAGAACACTGAAGCTTTCTTT.

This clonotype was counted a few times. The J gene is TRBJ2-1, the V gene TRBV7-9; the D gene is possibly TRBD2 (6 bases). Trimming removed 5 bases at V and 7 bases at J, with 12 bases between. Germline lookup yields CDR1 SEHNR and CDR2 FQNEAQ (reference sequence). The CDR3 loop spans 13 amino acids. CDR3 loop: CASSPAGTNEQFF. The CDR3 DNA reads TGTGCCAGCAGCCCAGCAGGGACTAATGAGCAGTTCTTC.

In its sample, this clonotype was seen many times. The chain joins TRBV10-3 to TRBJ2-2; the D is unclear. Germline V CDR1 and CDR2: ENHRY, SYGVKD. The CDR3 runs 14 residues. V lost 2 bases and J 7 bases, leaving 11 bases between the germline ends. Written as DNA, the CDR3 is TGTGCCATCAGTGAGCGGCTAGATGACGGGGAGCTGTTTTTT. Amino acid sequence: CAISERLDDGELFF.

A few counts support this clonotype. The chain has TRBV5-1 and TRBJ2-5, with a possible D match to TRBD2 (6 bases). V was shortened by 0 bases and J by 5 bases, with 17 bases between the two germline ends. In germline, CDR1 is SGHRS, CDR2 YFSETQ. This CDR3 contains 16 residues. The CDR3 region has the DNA TGCGCCAGCAGCTTGGCCGTTCGGGGAGGATGGGAGACCCAGTACTTC. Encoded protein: CASSLAVRGGWETQYF.

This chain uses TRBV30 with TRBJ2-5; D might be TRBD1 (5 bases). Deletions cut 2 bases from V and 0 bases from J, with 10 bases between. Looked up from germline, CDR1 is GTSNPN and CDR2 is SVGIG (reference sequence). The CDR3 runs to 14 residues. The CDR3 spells CAWSSGPYQETQYF. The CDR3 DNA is TGTGCCTGGAGTTCAGGGCCGTACCAAGAGACCCAGTACTTC.

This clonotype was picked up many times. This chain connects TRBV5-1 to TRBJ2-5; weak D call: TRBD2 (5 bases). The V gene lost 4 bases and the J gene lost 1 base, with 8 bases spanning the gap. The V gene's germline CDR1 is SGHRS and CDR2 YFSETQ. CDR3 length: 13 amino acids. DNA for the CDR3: TGCGCCAGCAGCCTACTAGTCCAAGAGACCCAGTACTTC. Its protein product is CASSLLVQETQYF.

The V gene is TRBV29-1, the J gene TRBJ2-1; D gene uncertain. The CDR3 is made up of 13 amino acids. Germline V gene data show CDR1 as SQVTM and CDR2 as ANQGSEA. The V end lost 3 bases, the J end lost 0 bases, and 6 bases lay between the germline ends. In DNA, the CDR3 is TGCAGCGTTGATAAGCTCTCCTACAATGAGCAGTTCTTC. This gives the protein CSVDKLSYNEQFF.

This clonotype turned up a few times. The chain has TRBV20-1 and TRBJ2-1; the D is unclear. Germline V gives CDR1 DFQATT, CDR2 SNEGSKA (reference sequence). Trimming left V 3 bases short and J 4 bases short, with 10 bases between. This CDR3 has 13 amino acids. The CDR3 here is CSASTDGYNEQFF. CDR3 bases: TGCAGTGCTAGTACCGACGGGTACAATGAGCAGTTCTTC.

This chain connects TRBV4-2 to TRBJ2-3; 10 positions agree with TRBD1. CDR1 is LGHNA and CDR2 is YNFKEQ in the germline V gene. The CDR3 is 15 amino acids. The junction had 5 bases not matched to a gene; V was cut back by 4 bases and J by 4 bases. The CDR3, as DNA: TGTGCCAGCAGCCTCCGGGACAGGGGTGCAGATACGCAGTATTTT. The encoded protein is CASSLRDRGADTQYF.

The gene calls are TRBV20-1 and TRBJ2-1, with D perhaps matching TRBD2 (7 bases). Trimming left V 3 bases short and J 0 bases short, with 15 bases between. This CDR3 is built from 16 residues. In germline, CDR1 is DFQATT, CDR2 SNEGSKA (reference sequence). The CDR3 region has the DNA TGCAGTGCTAGGGGGGGCTTAGCGGGCTCCTACAATGAGCAGTTCTTC. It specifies CSARGGLAGSYNEQFF.

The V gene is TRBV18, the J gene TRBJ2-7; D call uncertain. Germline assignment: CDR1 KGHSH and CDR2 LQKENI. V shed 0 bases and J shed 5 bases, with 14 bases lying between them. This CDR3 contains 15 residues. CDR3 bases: TGTGCCAGCTCACCACCGAACTTACAATGGGACGAGCAGTACTTC. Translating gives CASSPPNLQWDEQYF.

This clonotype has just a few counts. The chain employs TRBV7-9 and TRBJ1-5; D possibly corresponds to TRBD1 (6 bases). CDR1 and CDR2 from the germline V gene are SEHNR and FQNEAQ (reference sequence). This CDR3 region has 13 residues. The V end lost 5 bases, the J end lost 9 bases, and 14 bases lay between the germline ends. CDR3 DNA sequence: TGTGCCAGCAGCAAACAGGGCATGGGGCCCCAGCATTTT. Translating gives CASSKQGMGPQHF.

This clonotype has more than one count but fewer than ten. The CDR3 DNA reads as TGTGCCATCAGTGGGGTCAATCAGCCCCAGCATTTT. This gives the protein CAISGVNQPQHF. This chain links TRBV10-3 with TRBJ1-5; D call uncertain. Between the trimmed V and J ends, which lost 4 bases and 3 bases, there was a span of 4 bases. The CDR3 totals 12 residues. Germline V gives CDR1 ENHRY, CDR2 SYGVKD.

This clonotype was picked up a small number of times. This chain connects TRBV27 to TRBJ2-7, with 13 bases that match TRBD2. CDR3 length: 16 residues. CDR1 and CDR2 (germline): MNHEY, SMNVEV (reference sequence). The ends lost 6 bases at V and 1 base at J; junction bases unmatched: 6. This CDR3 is CASRLAGGPTSYEQYF. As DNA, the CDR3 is TGTGCCAGCAGACTAGCGGGAGGGCCGACGTCCTACGAGCAGTACTTC.

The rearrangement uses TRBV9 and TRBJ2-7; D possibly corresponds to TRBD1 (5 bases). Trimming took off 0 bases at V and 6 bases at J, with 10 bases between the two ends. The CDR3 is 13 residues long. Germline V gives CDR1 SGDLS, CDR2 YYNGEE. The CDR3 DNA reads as TGTGCCAGCAGCGTAGATGTAGGGGCCGAGCAGTACTTC. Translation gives CASSVDVGAEQYF. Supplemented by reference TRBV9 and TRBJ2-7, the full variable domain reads DSGVTQTPKHLITATGQRVTLRCSPRSGDLSVYWYQQSLDQGLQFLIQYYNGEERAKGNILERFSAQQFPDLHSELNLSSLELGDSALYFCASSVDVGAEQYFGPGTRLTVT.

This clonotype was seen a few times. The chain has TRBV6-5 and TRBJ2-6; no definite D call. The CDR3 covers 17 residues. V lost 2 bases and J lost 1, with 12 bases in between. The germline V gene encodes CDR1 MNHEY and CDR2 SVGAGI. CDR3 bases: TGTGCCAGCAGTTACGCAGGCAGCCGATCTGGGGCCAACGTCCTGACTTTC. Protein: CASSYAGSRSGANVLTF.

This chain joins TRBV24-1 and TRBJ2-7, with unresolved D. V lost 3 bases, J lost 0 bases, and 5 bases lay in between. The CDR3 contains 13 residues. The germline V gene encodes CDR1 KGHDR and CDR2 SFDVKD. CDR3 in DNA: TGTGCCACCAGTGATCCTCCCTCCTACGAGCAGTACTTC. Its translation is CATSDPPSYEQYF.

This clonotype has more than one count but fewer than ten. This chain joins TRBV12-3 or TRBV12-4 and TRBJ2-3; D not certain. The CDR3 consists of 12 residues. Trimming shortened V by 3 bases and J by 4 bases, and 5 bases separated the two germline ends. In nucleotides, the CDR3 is TGTGCCAGCAGTTTGCACGCAGATACGCAGTATTTT. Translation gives CASSLHADTQYF.

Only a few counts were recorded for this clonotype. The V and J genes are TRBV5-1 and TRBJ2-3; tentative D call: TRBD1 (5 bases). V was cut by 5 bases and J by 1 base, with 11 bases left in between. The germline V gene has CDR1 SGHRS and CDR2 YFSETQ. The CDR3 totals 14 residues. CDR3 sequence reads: CASRYLQGTDTQYF. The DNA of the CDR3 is TGCGCCAGCAGATATTTACAGGGCACAGATACGCAGTATTTT.

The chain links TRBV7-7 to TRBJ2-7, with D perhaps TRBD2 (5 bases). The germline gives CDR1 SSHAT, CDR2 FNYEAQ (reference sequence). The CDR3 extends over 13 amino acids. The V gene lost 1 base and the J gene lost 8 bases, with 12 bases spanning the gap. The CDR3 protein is CASSLDTAGKQYF. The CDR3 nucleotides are TGTGCCAGCAGCTTAGACACTGCCGGGAAGCAGTACTTC.

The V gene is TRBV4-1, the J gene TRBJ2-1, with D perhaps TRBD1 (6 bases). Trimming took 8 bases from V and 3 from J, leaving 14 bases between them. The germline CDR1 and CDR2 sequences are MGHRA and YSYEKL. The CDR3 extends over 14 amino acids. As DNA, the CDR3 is TGCGCCAGCGGTTGGTGGGGGCTCTACAATGAGCAGTTCTTC. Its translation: CASGWWGLYNEQFF.

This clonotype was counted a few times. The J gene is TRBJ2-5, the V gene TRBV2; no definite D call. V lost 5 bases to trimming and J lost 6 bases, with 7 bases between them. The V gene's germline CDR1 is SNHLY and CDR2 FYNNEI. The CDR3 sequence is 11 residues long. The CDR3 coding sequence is TGTGCCAGCAGTATTACGAAGACCCAGTACTTC. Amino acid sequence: CASSITKTQYF.

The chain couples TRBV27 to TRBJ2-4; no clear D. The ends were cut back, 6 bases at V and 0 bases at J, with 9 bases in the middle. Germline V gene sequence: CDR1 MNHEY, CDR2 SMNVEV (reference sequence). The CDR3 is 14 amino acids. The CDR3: CASSPVLAKNIQYF. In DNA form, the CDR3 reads TGTGCCAGCAGCCCCGTCCTAGCCAAAAACATTCAGTACTTC.